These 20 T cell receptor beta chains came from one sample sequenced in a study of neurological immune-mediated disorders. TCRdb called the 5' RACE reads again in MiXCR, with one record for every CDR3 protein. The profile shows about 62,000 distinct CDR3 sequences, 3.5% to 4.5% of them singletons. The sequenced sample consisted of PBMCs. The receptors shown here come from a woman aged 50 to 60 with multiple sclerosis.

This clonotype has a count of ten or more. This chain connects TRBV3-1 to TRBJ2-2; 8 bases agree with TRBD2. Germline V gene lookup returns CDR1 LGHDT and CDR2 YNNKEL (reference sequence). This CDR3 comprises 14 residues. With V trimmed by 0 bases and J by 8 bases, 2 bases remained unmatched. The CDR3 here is CASSQDRGRGELFF. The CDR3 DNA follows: TGTGCCAGCAGCCAAGATCGCGGGAGGGGGGAGCTGTTTTTT.

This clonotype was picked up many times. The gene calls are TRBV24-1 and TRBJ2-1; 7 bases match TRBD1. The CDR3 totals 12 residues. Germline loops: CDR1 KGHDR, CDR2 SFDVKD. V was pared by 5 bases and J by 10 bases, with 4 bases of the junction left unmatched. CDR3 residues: CATSGGGREQFF. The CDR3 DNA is TGTGCCACCAGTGGAGGGGGCCGAGAGCAGTTCTTC.

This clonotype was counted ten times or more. CDR3 residues: CSARVPIGSEQYF. The CDR3 nucleotides read TGCAGTGCTAGAGTCCCCATCGGGAGCGAGCAGTACTTC. The chain links TRBV20-1 to TRBJ2-7, with D perhaps matching TRBD2 (6 bases). Germline V CDR1 and CDR2: DFQATT, SNEGSKA (reference sequence). V was cut by 1 base and J by 6 bases, with 13 bases left in between. There are 13 residues in the CDR3.

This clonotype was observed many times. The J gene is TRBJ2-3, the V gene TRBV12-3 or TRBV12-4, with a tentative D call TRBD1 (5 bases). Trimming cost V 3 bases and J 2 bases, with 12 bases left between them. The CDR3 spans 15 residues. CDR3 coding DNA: TGTGCCAGCAGTTTGTGGCAGGGTATCACAGATACGCAGTATTTT. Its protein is CASSLWQGITDTQYF.

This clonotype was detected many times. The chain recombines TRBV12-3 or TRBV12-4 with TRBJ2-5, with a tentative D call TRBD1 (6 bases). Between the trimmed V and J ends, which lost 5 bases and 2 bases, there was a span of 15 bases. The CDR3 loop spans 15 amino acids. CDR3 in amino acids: CASSPLGDIQETQYF. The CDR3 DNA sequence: TGTGCCAGCAGTCCTCTCGGGGACATACAAGAGACCCAGTACTTC.

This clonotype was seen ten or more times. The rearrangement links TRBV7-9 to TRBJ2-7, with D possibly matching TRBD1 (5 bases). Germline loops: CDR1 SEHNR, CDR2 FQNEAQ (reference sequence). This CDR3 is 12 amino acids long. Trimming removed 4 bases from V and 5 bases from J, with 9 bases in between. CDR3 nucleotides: TGTGCCAGCAGCTGGGGCCTCAACGAGCAGTACTTC. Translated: CASSWGLNEQYF.

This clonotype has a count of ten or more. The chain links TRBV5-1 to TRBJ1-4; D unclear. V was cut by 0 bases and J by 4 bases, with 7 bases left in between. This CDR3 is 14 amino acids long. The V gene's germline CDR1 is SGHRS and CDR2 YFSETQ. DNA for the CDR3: TGCGCCAGCAGCTTGGACAGCTTTAATGAAAAACTGTTTTTT. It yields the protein CASSLDSFNEKLFF.

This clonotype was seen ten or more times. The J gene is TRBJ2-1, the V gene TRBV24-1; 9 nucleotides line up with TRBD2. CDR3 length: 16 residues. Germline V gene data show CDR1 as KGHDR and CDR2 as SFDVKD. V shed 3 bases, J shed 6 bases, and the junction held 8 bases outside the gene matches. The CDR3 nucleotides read TGTGCCACCAGTGATCAGACCGGGACTAGCTTCAATGAGCAGTTCTTC. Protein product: CATSDQTGTSFNEQFF.

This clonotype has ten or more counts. DNA for the CDR3: TGTGCCAGCAGCTTAGAGGGACTACTTTACGAGCAGTACTTC. Amino acid sequence: CASSLEGLLYEQYF. The chain uses TRBV11-1 and TRBJ2-7; TRBD2 matches at 7 bases. V shed 1 base, J shed 4 bases, and the junction held 4 bases outside the gene matches. The germline V gene encodes CDR1 SGHAT and CDR2 FQDESV (reference sequence). CDR3 length: 14 residues.

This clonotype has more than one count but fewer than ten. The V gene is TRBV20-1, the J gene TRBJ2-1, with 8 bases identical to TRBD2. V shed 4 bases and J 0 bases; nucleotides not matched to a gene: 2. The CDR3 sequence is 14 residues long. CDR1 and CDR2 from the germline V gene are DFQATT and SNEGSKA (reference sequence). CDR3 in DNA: TGCAGTGCTACAAGCGGGAGCTCCTACAATGAGCAGTTCTTC. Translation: CSATSGSSYNEQFF.

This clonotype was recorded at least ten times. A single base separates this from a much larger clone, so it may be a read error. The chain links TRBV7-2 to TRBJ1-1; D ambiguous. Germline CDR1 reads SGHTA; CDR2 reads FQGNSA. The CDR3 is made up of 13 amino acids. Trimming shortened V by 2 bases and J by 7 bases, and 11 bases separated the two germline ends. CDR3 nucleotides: TGTGCCAGCAGCTTAAGGAAGGGCGATGAAGCTTTCTTT. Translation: CASSLRKGDEAFF. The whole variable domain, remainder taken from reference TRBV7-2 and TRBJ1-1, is GAGVSQSPSNKVTEKGKDVELRCDPISGHTALYWYRQSLGQGLEFLIYFQGNSAPDKSGLPSDRFSAERTGGSVSTLTIQRTQQEDSAVYLCASSLRKGDEAFFGQGTRLTVV.

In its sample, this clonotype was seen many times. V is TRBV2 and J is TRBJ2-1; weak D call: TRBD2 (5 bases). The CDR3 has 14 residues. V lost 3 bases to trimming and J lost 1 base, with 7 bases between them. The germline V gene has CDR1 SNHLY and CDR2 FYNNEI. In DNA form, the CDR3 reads TGTGCCAGCAGTGACCAGCGGTCCTACAATGAGCAGTTCTTC. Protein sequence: CASSDQRSYNEQFF.

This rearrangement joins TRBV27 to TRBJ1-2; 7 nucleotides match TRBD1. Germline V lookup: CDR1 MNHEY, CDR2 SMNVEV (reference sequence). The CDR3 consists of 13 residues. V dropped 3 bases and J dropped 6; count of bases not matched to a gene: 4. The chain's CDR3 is CASSFPGGNGYTF. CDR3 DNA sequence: TGTGCCAGCAGTTTCCCAGGGGGGAATGGCTACACCTTC.

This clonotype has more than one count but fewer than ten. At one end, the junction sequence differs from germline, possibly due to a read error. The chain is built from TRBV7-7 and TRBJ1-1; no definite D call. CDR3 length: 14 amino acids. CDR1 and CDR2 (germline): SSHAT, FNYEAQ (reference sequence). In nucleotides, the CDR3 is TGTGCTAGCAGTCCCACGGGGAAGAACACTGAAGCTTTCTTT. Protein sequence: CASSPTGKNTEAFF.

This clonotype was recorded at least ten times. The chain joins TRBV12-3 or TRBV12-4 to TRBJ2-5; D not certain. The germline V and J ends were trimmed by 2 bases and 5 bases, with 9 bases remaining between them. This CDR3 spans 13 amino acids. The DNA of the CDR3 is TGTGCCAGCAGTTTATCACCGATGGAGACCCAGTACTTC. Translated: CASSLSPMETQYF.

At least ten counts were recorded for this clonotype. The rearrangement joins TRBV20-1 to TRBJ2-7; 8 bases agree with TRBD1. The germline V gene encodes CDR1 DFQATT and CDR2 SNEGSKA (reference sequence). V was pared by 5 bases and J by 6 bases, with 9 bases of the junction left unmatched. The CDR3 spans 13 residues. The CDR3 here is CSAEGTGIAEQYF. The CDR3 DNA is TGCAGTGCTGAAGGGACAGGTATTGCCGAGCAGTACTTC.

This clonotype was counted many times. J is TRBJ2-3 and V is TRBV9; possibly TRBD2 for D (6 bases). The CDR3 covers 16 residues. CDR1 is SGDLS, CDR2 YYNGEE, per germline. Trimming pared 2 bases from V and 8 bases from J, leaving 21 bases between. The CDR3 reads CASSVGGGGGSGTQYF. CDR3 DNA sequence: TGTGCCAGCAGCGTTGGCGGCGGCGGAGGGTCGGGTACGCAGTATTTT. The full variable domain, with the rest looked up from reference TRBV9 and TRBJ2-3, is DSGVTQTPKHLITATGQRVTLRCSPRSGDLSVYWYQQSLDQGLQFLIQYYNGEERAKGNILERFSAQQFPDLHSELNLSSLELGDSALYFCASSVGGGGGSGTQYFGPGTRLTVL.

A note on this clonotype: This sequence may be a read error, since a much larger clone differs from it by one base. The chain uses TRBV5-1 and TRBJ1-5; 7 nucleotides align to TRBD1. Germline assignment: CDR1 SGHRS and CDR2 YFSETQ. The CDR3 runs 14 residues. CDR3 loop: CASSTGDLNQTQHF. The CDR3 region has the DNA TGCGCCAGCAGTACAGGGGACCTCAATCAGACCCAGCATTTT. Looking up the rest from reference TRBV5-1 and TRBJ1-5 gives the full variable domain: KAGVTQTPRYLIKTRGQQVTLSCSPISGHRSVSWYQQTPGQGLQFLFEYFSETQRNKGNFPGRFSGRQFSNSRSEMNVSTLELGDSALYLCASSTGDLNQTQHFGDGTRLSIL.

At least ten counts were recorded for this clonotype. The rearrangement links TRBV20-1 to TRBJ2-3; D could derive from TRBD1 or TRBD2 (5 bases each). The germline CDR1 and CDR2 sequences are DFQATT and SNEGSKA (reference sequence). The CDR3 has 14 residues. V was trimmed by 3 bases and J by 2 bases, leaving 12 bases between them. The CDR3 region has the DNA TGCAGTGCTAGTGACCGGGGACCCACAGATACGCAGTATTTT. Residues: CSASDRGPTDTQYF.

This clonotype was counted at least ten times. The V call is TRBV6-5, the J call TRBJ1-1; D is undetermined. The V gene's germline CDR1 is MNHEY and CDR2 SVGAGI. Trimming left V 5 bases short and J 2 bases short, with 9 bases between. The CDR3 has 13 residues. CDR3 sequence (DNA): TGTGCCAGCAGTCGTTCACATAACACTGAAGCTTTCTTT. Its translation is CASSRSHNTEAFF.